The 3 T cell receptor beta chains listed next were all sequenced from one sample in a study of blood T cell repertoires in COVID-19. Assay: immunoSEQ multiplex PCR; the TCRdb copy retains only in-frame clones and omits some. The data hold a few hundred thousand clones, with about 82% observed a single time. Sequenced input: peripheral blood. The origin of the receptors is a woman aged 45-65 years with acute or convalescent COVID-19.

The V and J genes are TRBV5-4 and TRBJ2-5; TRBD2 matches 12 bases. The CDR3 runs to 16 residues. CDR1 is SGHNT, CDR2 YYREEE, per germline (reference sequence). The trim removed 0 bases at V and 4 bases at J, leaving 4 bases unmatched. The CDR3 sequence is CASSLGTTSGRETQYF. The CDR3 coding sequence is TGTGCCAGCAGCTTGGGGACGACTAGCGGGAGAGAGACCCAGTACTTC.

V and J are TRBV3-1 (or the pseudogene TRBV3-2) and TRBJ2-4, with TRBD2 matching 7 bases. The V and J ends lost 8 bases and 8 bases, in that order; junction bases with no gene match: 9. The CDR3 runs 13 residues. Germline assignment: CDR1 LGHDT and CDR2 YNNKEL (reference sequence). The CDR3 spells CASSRGRGDIQYF. The CDR3 DNA follows: TGTGCCAGCTCCAGAGGGAGGGGAGACATTCAGTACTTC.

This clone was picked up one time. The gene calls are TRBV28 and TRBJ2-7; D is perhaps TRBD1 (5 bases). The CDR3 sequence is 15 residues long. Trimming stripped 2 bases from V and 4 bases from J, with 15 bases between. Germline CDR1 is MDHEN and CDR2 is SYDVKM. The CDR3 loop is CASSLPRQTLYEQYF. CDR3 bases: TGTGCCAGCAGTTTACCCCGACAGACCCTTTACGAGCAGTACTTC.